This T cell receptor (beta chain) is from a study of CXCR3-negative and CXCR3-positive naive CD8 T cells. Study conclusions and caveats: Similar TRBV-TRBJ gene usage was seen in naive CXCR3-negative and CXCR3-positive cells, but not in memory cells. When CXCR3-positive naive cells were set against CXCR3-negative naive cells, the former had more hydrophobic TRB CDR3s. Diversity in memory CD8+ cells fell much lower than the comparably high levels seen in both naive subsets.

Sorts performed in triplicate captured over 250,000 cells each from every CD8+ T cell subset. Naive CD8+ T cells had a CD45RO-CCR7+CD27+CD95- phenotype. For this clonotype: Its antigen remains unidentified.

CDR3 length: 15 amino acids. The germline gives CDR1 SGHRS, CDR2 YFSETQ. Preparation of TRB cDNA libraries relied on 5' RACE carrying UMI labels. TCRdb processed the 5' RACE reads again and assigns one entry to each CDR3 protein, with no DNA. This sample's table has about 89,000 distinct CDR3 sequences. The TCR comes from a human donor in good health. Some clones in this sample may be carry-over from other donors' samples. Sequences were obtained from naive CXCR3+ CD8+ T cells from blood. The subset is: CD45RO-CCR7+CD27+CD95- naive CD8+ T cells expressing CXCR3 (TNR3+). The chain recombines TRBV5-1 with TRBJ2-1; the D call of TRBD1 rests on TCRdb alone, since no DNA is present to check it. The CDR3 here is CASSWTGSPHNEQFF.